This record concerns one T cell receptor (beta chain) sequence. This specimen comes from a study of T cell changes during pregnancy in multiple sclerosis. TCRdb's copy holds only in-frame clones and misses some; the assay was immunoSEQ multiplex PCR. The sample includes 100,000 or so clones, roughly 92% of them seen just once. This CDR3 contains 14 residues. V lost 6 bases, J lost 5 bases, and 16 bases lay in between. CDR1 is SNHLY, CDR2 FYNNEI, per germline. Here the sequenced sample was peripheral blood, taken after pregnancy. This TCR was sampled from a female donor with multiple sclerosis, enrolled in a pregnancy study. The chain links TRBV2 to TRBJ1-1, with D maybe TRBD1 (6 bases). The CDR3 DNA reads as TGTGCCAGCAGGGACAGCTGGTCAGAGACTGAAGCTTTCTTT. Protein product: CASRDSWSETEAFF. Drawing the rest from reference TRBV2 and TRBJ1-1, the complete variable domain is EPEVTQTPSHQVTQMGQEVILRCVPISNHLYFYWYRQILGQKVEFLVSFYNNEISEKSEIFDDQFSVERPDGSNFTLKIRSTKLEDSAMYFCASRDSWSETEAFFGQGTRLTVV.